This TCR beta chain originates from a study of T-cell reconstitution after alpha-beta-depleted transplantation in children. Comments on this clonotype: This may arise from a read error, as a much more abundant clone is one base away.

It was with unique molecular identifiers that the TCRbeta library was prepared. TCRdb processed the PCR reads anew with MiXCR; each CDR3 protein has one entry. The sample contains 330,000 or so distinct CDR3 sequences, about 9.3% of which appear only once. Trimming cost V 3 bases and J 6 bases, with 24 bases left between them. This CDR3 comprises 17 residues. CDR1 and CDR2 from the germline V gene are DFQATT and SNEGSKA (reference sequence). The sample consisted of PBMCs from the stem cell graft donor, taken from the stem cell graft. The clonotype was recovered from a human donor who donated a stem cell graft to a child with acute lymphoblastic leukemia. The chain couples TRBV20-1 to TRBJ2-1; D is possibly TRBD2 (6 bases). Written as DNA, the CDR3 is TGCAGTGCTAGTCCCCCGGTGGGAGGACAAATCTGCAATGAGCAGTTCTTC. This codes for CSASPPVGGQICNEQFF.